Following are 8 T cell receptor beta chains from one sample sequenced in a study of TIL therapy for anti-PD-1-resistant metastatic lung cancer. As to time point: pre-treatment sample, taken before nivolumab and TIL therapy. The immunoSEQ assay was v3. Sequencing was performed with immunoSEQ multiplex PCR; in TCRdb, only in-frame clones are kept and a portion is missing. The repertoire holds 30,000 to 45,000 clones, with about 70% as singletons. The sample was blood, taken at baseline. These receptors were collected from a person aged 25-85 years with non-small cell lung cancer.

This clone was counted a single time. This chain connects TRBV5-4 to TRBJ2-1, with 9 bases that match TRBD2. Germline values: CDR1 SGHNT, CDR2 YYREEE (reference sequence). CDR3 size: 16 residues. The J segment lost 9 bases and the V segment lost 3 bases, leaving 13 bases of the junction unmatched. CDR3 DNA sequence: TGTGCCAGCAGCTCGGGGGCTAGCGGGGCCCTAGGTGAGCAGTTCTTC. Protein sequence: CASSSGASGALGEQFF.

The chain uses TRBV29-1 and TRBJ2-5, with D possibly being TRBD2 (5 bases). Trimming removed 3 bases at V and 2 bases at J, with 10 bases between. There are 13 residues in the CDR3. Looked up from germline, CDR1 is SQVTM and CDR2 is ANQGSEA. CDR3: CSVEEVIQETQYF. DNA for the CDR3: TGCAGCGTTGAGGAGGTTATACAAGAGACCCAGTACTTC.

The chain links TRBV21-1 to TRBJ2-2; TRBD1 is the table's D call and was not checked against the DNA. TRBV21-1 is a known pseudogene. The length of the CDR3 is 16 residues. The CDR3 nucleotides are TGTGCCAGCAGCCAAGACAGGGCAGTAAGGGCCGGGGAGCTGTTTTTT. Protein: CASSQDRAVRAGELFF.

This clone has only one observation. This chain joins TRBV29-1 and TRBJ1-2; D is possibly TRBD1 (6 bases). Trimming removed 4 bases at V and 6 bases at J, with 24 bases between. CDR1 SQVTM and CDR2 ANQGSEA come from the germline V gene. This CDR3 is 16 amino acids long. This CDR3 is CSVAIRTPGAPDGYTF. The CDR3 coding sequence is TGCAGCGTTGCCATAAGAACTCCAGGGGCTCCCGATGGCTACACCTTC. The full variable domain, in which reference TRBV29-1 and TRBJ1-2 provide the parts outside the CDR3, is SAVISQKPSRDICQRGTSLTIQCQVDSQVTMMFWYRQQPGQSLTLIATANQGSEATYESGFVIDKFPISRPNLTFSTLTVSNMSPEDSSIYLCSVAIRTPGAPDGYTFGSGTRLTVV.

The CDR3 coding sequence is TGTGCCAGCAGAAAGAAGGGACAGGGACACAATGAGCAGTTCTTC. It is translated as CASRKKGQGHNEQFF. The rearrangement uses TRBV6-5 and TRBJ2-1; 9 bases line up with TRBD1. The trim removed 6 bases at V and 5 bases at J, leaving 8 bases unmatched. There are 15 residues in the CDR3. Germline CDR1 MNHEY, CDR2 SVGAGI.

This clone was seen a single time. The chain is built from TRBV5-8 and TRBJ1-5, with TRBD1 as a possible D gene (5 bases). The CDR3 is 15 residues long. Trimming left V 0 bases short and J 0 bases short, with 7 bases between. Germline V lookup: CDR1 SGHTS, CDR2 YDEGEE. The CDR3 reads CASSLGRVSNQPQHF. The CDR3 DNA reads as TGTGCCAGCAGCTTGGGCAGGGTTAGCAATCAGCCCCAGCATTTT.

The V gene is TRBV6-6, the J gene TRBJ2-5; D unresolved. CDR3 length equals 14 residues. Germline CDR1 is MNHNY and CDR2 is SVGAGI (reference sequence). Trimming removed 6 bases from V and 2 bases from J, with 13 bases in between. The CDR3 reads CASRTTQSQETQYF. CDR3 coding DNA: TGTGCCAGCAGAACCACCCAGTCACAAGAGACCCAGTACTTC.

The CDR3 sequence is CASSLDRISYEQYF. Here the CDR3 DNA reads TGTGCCAGCAGTCTCGACAGAATCTCCTACGAGCAGTACTTC. The genes are TRBV6-6 and TRBJ2-7; D possibly corresponds to TRBD1 (5 bases). V lost 5 bases, J lost 0 bases, and 11 bases lay in between. The V gene's germline CDR1 is MNHNY and CDR2 SVGAGI (reference sequence). The CDR3 consists of 14 residues.